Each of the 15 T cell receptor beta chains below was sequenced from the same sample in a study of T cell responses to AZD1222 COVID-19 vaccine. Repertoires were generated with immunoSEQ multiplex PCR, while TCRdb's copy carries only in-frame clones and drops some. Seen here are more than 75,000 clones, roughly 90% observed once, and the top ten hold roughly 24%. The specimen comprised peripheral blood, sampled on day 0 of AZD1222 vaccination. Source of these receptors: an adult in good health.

In DNA, the CDR3 is TGTGCCAGCAGCCTGGGGGGGGGCACTGAAGCTTTCTTT. Translating it yields CASSLGGGTEAFF. The V gene is TRBV9, the J gene TRBJ1-1; weak D call: TRBD1 (5 bases). Germline CDR1 SGDLS, CDR2 YYNGEE. Trimming took off 4 bases at V and 4 bases at J, with 11 bases between the two ends. This CDR3 comprises 13 residues. The whole variable domain, filled in from reference TRBV9 and TRBJ1-1, reads DSGVTQTPKHLITATGQRVTLRCSPRSGDLSVYWYQQSLDQGLQFLIQYYNGEERAKGNILERFSAQQFPDLHSELNLSSLELGDSALYFCASSLGGGTEAFFGQGTRLTVV.

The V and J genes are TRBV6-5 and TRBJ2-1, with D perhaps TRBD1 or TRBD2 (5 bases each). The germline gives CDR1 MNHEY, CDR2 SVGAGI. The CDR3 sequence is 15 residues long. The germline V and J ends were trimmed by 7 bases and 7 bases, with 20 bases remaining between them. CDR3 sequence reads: CASTEKGARVNEQFF. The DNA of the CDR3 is TGTGCCAGCACGGAGAAAGGGGCGAGGGTAAATGAGCAGTTCTTC.

The CDR3 is CASSFDWQGTGELFF. As DNA, the CDR3 is TGTGCCAGCAGTTTCGATTGGCAGGGCACCGGGGAGCTGTTTTTT. V is TRBV28 and J is TRBJ2-2; possibly TRBD1 for D (5 bases). The V and J ends lost 3 bases and 4 bases respectively, with 12 bases between them. The CDR3 length is 15 residues. Germline assignment: CDR1 MDHEN and CDR2 SYDVKM.

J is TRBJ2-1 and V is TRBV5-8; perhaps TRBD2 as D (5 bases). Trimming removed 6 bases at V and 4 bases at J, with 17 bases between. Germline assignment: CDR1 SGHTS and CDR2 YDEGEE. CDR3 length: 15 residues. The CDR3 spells CASTLGELQYNEQFF. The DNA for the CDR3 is TGTGCCAGCACCCTGGGAGAACTCCAATACAATGAGCAGTTCTTC.

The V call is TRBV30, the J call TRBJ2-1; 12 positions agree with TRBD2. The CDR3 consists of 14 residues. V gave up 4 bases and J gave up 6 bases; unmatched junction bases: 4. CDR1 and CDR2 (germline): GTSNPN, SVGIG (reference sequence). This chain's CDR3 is CAWTLLAGGNEQFF. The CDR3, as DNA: TGTGCCTGGACCCTACTAGCGGGAGGCAATGAGCAGTTCTTC.

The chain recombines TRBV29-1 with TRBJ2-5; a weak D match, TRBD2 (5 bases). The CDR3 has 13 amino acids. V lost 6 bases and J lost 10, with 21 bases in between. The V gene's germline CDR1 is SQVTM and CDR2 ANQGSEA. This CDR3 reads CSVRNVEVIYQYF. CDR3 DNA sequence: TGCAGCGTACGAAACGTGGAGGTGATTTACCAGTACTTC.

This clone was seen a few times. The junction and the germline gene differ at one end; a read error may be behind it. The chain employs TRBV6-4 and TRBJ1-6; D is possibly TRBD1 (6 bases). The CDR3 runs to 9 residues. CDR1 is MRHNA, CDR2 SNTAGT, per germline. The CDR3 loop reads CASSDPGAF. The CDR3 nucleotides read TGTGCCAGCAGTGACCCGGGGGCATTT.

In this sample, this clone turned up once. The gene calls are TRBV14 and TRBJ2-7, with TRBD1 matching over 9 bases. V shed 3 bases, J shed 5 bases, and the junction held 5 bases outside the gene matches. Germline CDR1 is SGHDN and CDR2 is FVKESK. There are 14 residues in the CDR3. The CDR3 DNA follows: TGTGCCAGCAGCCATGCGGGACAGGGCAACGAGCAGTACTTC. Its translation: CASSHAGQGNEQYF. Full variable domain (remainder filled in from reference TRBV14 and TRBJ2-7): EAGVTQFPSHSVIEKGQTVTLRCDPISGHDNLYWYRRVMGKEIKFLLHFVKESKQDESGMPNNRFLAERTGGTYSTLKVQPAELEDSGVYFCASSHAGQGNEQYFGPGTRLTVT.

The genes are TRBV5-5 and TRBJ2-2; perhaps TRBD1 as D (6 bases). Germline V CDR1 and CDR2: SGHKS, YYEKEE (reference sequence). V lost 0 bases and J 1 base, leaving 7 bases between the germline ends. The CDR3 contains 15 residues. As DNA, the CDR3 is TGTGCCAGCAGCTTGGGGACAGAGAACACCGGGGAGCTGTTTTTT. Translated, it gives CASSLGTENTGELFF.

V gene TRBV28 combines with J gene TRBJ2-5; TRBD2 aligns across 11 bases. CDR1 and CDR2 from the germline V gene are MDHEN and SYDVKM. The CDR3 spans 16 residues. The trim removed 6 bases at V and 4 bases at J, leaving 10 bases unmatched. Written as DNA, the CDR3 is TGTGCCAGCAGACTAGCGGGAGAGGGGTTGCGAGAGACCCAGTACTTC. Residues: CASRLAGEGLRETQYF.

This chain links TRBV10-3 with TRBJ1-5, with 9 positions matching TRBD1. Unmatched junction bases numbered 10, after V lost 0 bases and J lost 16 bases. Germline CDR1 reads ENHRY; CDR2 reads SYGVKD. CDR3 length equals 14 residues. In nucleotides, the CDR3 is TGTGCCATCAGTGAGTCCCCCGGGACAGGGCCTATACATTTT. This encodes CAISESPGTGPIHF.

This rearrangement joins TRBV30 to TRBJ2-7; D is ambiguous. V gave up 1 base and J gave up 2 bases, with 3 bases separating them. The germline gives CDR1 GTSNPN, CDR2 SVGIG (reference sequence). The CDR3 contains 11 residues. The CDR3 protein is CAWSAAYEQYF. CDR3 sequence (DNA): TGTGCCTGGAGTGCTGCCTACGAGCAGTACTTC.

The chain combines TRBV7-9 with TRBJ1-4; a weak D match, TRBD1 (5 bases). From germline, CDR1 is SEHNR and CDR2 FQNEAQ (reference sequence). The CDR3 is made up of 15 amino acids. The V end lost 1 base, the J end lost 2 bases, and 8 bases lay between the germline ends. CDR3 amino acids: CASSLGGPTNEKLFF. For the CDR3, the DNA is TGTGCCAGCAGCTTAGGGGGCCCCACTAATGAAAAACTGTTTTTT.

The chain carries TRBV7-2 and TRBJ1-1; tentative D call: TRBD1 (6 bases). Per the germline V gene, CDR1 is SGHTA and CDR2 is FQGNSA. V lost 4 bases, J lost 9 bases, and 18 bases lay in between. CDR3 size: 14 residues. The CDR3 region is CASSSLPGAPKAFF. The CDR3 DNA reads TGTGCCAGCAGCTCTCTACCAGGGGCGCCGAAAGCTTTCTTT. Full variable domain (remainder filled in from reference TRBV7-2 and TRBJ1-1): GAGVSQSPSNKVTEKGKDVELRCDPISGHTALYWYRQSLGQGLEFLIYFQGNSAPDKSGLPSDRFSAERTGGSVSTLTIQRTQQEDSAVYLCASSSLPGAPKAFFGQGTRLTVV.

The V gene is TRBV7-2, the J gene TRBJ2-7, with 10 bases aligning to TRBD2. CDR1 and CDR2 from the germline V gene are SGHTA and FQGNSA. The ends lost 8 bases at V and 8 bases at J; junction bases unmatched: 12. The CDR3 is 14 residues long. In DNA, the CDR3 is TGTGCCAGCGGGGGATCCCTAGCGGGAGCGAAGCAGTACTTC. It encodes CASGGSLAGAKQYF.